These 8 T cell receptor beta chains were sequenced from one sample in a study of CD4+ T cells in melanoma. Sequencing used immunoSEQ multiplex PCR; TCRdb keeps in-frame clones, though not all of them. The table records 12,000 to 15,000 clones, 70% of them present only once. Material for sequencing was cells from a culture (not recorded whether cultured in vitro). These receptors were collected from a human donor with melanoma.

In its sample, this clone was seen once. The chain is built from TRBV19 and TRBJ2-1; unclear D gene. Trimming stripped 5 bases from V and 0 bases from J, with 11 bases between. The length of the CDR3 is 15 residues. Germline V gene lookup returns CDR1 LNHDA and CDR2 SQIVND (reference sequence). CDR3 loop: CASSAPRHSYNEQFF. CDR3 nucleotide sequence: TGTGCCAGTAGTGCCCCCAGGCACTCCTACAATGAGCAGTTCTTC.

Here the CDR3 DNA reads TGTGCCAGCAGTGAGTGGACAGGGGAGGAAGAAAAACTGTTTTTT. Translating gives CASSEWTGEEEKLFF. This chain links TRBV25-1 with TRBJ1-4; TRBD1 matches at 9 bases. V dropped 3 bases and J dropped 8; count of bases not matched to a gene: 7. The CDR3 is made up of 15 amino acids. CDR1 MGHDK and CDR2 SYGVNS come from the germline V gene.

The CDR3 DNA follows: TGCAGCGTTGAAGATGAAGGAGACAAGAGAATGAACACTGAAGCTTTCTTT. It codes for CSVEDEGDKRMNTEAFF. The V gene is TRBV29-1, the J gene TRBJ1-1; D is unclear. The ends were cut back, 0 bases at V and 0 bases at J, with 17 bases in the middle. The CDR3 consists of 17 residues. CDR1 SQVTM and CDR2 ANQGSEA come from the germline V gene.

The gene calls are TRBV18 and TRBJ2-7; 13 bases line up with TRBD2. The CDR3 has 16 amino acids. The trim removed 5 bases at V and 4 bases at J, leaving 8 bases unmatched. The germline gives CDR1 KGHSH, CDR2 LQKENI. The CDR3 spells CASSLTSGGTIYEQYF. CDR3 nucleotides: TGTGCCAGCTCATTGACTAGCGGGGGGACTATTTACGAGCAGTACTTC.

The chain recombines TRBV30 with TRBJ1-2, with TRBD1 matching over 8 bases. Germline loops: CDR1 GTSNPN, CDR2 SVGIG (reference sequence). The CDR3 runs to 16 residues. V lost 7 bases and J lost 8; bases outside the gene matches: 21. The CDR3 DNA follows: TGTGCCTCGACTCGGAGGGGACAGGTCGTTTTAAACGGCTACACCTTC. Its translation: CASTRRGQVVLNGYTF.

The V and J genes are TRBV18 and TRBJ1-5, with 7 bases lining up with TRBD1. Losses at the gene ends were 3 bases for V and 5 bases for J; bases not matched to a gene: 7. This CDR3 has 15 residues. The germline CDR1 and CDR2 sequences are KGHSH and LQKENI. The CDR3 DNA follows: TGTGCCAGCTCACCCCCGGGACAGCCCCATCAGCCCCAGCATTTT. Translation: CASSPPGQPHQPQHF. Filled out from reference TRBV18 and TRBJ1-5, the complete variable domain reads NAGVMQNPRHLVRRRGQEARLRCSPMKGHSHVYWYRQLPEEGLKFMVYLQKENIIDESGMPKERFSAEFPKEGPSILRIQQVVRGDSAAYFCASSPPGQPHQPQHFGDGTRLSIL.

This clone has a handful of counts. V and J are TRBV7-9 and TRBJ1-5; D possibly corresponds to TRBD1 (5 bases). Trimming removed 3 bases at V and 2 bases at J, with 8 bases between. Per germline, CDR1 SEHNR and CDR2 FQNEAQ (reference sequence). This CDR3 has 14 residues. The CDR3 nucleotides are TGTGCCAGCAGCTTGGGGGGAGGCAATCAGCCCCAGCATTTT. Translating it yields CASSLGGGNQPQHF.

This clone was counted once. CDR3 sequence: CASSYRENYGYTF. DNA for the CDR3: TGTGCCAGCAGTTACCGGGAAAACTATGGCTACACCTTC. V is TRBV6-5 and J is TRBJ1-2, with D uncertain. CDR3 length equals 13 residues. Trimming shortened V by 2 bases and J by 2 bases, and 6 bases separated the two germline ends. CDR1 is MNHEY and CDR2 is SVGAGI in the germline V gene.